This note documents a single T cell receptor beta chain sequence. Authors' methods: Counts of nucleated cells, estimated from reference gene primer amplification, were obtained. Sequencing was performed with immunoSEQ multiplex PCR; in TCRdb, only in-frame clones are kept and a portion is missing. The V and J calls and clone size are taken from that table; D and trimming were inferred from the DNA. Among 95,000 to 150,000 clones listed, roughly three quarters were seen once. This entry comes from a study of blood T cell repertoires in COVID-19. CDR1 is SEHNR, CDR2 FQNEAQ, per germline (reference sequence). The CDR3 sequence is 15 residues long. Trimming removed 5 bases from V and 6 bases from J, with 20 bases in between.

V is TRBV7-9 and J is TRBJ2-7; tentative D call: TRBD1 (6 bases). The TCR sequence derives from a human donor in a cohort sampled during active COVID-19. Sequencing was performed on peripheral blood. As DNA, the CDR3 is TGTGCCAGCAGCCACCCATTGGACAGCGTTGCCGAGCAGTACTTC. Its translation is CASSHPLDSVAEQYF.